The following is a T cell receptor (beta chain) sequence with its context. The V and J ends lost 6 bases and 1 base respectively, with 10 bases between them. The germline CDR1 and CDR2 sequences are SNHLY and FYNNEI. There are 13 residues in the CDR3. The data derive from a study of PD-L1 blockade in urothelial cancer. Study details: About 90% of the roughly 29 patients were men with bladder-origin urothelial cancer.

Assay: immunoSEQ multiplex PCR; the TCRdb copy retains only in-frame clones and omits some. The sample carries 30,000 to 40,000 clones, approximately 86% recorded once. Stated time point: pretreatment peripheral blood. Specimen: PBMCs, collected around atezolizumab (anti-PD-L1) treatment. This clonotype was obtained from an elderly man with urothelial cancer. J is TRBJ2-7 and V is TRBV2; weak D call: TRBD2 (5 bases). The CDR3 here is CASRLGMSYEQYF. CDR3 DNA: TGTGCCAGCAGACTAGGTATGTCCTACGAGCAGTACTTC.